What follows is one T cell receptor (beta chain) and its context. Its cognate antigen has yet to be identified. It has no much larger one-base neighbor in the sample; base qualities were not kept. Collaborating institutions collected whole blood in K2EDTA tubes following their own protocols. Collaborator samples were shipped for TCRbeta analysis as frozen whole blood, isolated PBMCs, or DNA extracted from either sample type. The entry originates in a study of blood T cell repertoires in COVID-19 (dated by TCRdb to about 2020). Describing the broader study: The collaborator samples originated in the United States, Italy and Spain and spanned the acute and convalescent phases of COVID-19. The dataset comprised deeply sampled blood TCRbeta repertoires from subjects exposed to, actively infected with, or recovered from COVID-19. The samples were drawn from the first 160 participants of the ongoing ImmuneRACE study and from 1,254 subjects provided by 6 global collaborators. HLA class I and class II types, where available, came from metadata supplied by the sample provider rather than from assay-based typing. The material from the prospective study consisted of cDNA or gDNA derived from T cells, B-cell-depleted T cells, or PBMCs. The repertoires were released in a freely available public database intended as a resource for research on the immune response to SARS-CoV-2. Nearly every sample came with metadata listing a de-identified subject ID, COVID-19 status, age in years and sex.

The investigation overall reported the following: How much clinical and demographic metadata was included differed by source and by participant, and the metadata was provided uncurated.

Reading from cysteine to phenylalanine, the CDR3 counts 14 amino acids. The DNA shown is the 42-base CDR3, in frame from base 1. The germline V gene gives CDR1 as MGHRA and CDR2 as YSYEKL. Relative to germline, V is 6 bases shorter and J is 5 bases shorter, with 14 bases between their ends. The immunoSEQ Assay, a bias-controlled multiplex PCR, was used to amplify TCRbeta CDR3 regions from genomic DNA. On the study's bioinformatics: The number of nucleated cells in each sample was estimated from the amplification of reference gene primers within the assay. To quantify the absolute abundance of each unique TCRbeta CDR3 rearrangement, sequence reads were collapsed and filtered. Productive Simpson clonality was computed per sample as the square root of Simpson's diversity index over productive rearrangements. As stored in TCRdb, this immuneACCESS dataset retains in-frame rearrangements with V and J assigned. A fraction of the clones does not appear; measured against another copy, unresolved V genes explain less than half of the discrepancy, and the remainder lacks a known reason. V, J and clone size derive from that table, while D and trimming were established from the DNA sequence. Recorded for this sample are 130,000 or so clones; 80% to 90% of them occurred a single time. Roughly 18% of the sample comes from the top ten.

Sequences were obtained from peripheral blood. In this chain, TRBV4-1 is recombined with TRBJ2-1; the D region possibly corresponds to TRBD2 (6 bases align). This receptor was identified in a man aged 45-65 years with active or convalescent COVID-19. The sequenced DNA is TGCGCCAGCAGGAGCCCTAGCGTAAACAATGAGCAGTTCTTC. It translates to CASRSPSVNNEQFF.